This passage covers 15 T cell receptor beta chains from one sample sequenced in a study of identical twins. TCRdb recomputed calls from the 5' RACE reads with MiXCR, one row per CDR3 protein. The data show approximately 620,000 distinct CDR3 sequences, with about 9.4% seen just once and 0.98% held by the top ten. A further study also used this sample, focusing on yellow fever vaccine responses in identical twins.

The sequenced sample was PBMCs. The receptors were sampled from a woman in her late teens or twenties in good health.

The gene calls are TRBV15 and TRBJ2-5; perhaps TRBD2 as D (6 bases). The V gene's germline CDR1 is LNHNV and CDR2 YYDKDF (reference sequence). Trimming took 6 bases from V and 1 from J, leaving 15 bases between them. The CDR3 covers 15 residues. The CDR3 DNA is TGTGCCACCAGGGGTCACTCGCGGGGCCAAGAGACCCAGTACTTC. This codes for CATRGHSRGQETQYF. Together with reference TRBV15 and TRBJ2-5, the CDR3 gives the full variable domain: DAMVIQNPRYQVTQFGKPVTLSCSQTLNHNVMYWYQQKSSQAPKLLFHYYDKDFNNEADTPDNFQSRRPNTSFCFLDIRSPGLGDTAMYLCATRGHSRGQETQYFGPGTRLLVL.

This clonotype was counted between two and nine times. The DNA of the CDR3 is TGTGCCTGGAGTAGCGTACAGTCTACCGAGCAGTACTTC. Encoded protein: CAWSSVQSTEQYF. V is TRBV30 and J is TRBJ2-7; no clear D gene. CDR3 length: 13 residues. From germline, CDR1 is GTSNPN and CDR2 SVGIG (reference sequence). V was clipped by 2 bases and J by 6 bases, with 14 bases between them.

This clonotype was seen only a few times. The chain carries TRBV12-3 or TRBV12-4 and TRBJ2-3, with D perhaps matching TRBD2 (5 bases). The CDR3 covers 15 residues. V was trimmed by 5 bases and J by 5 bases, leaving 17 bases between them. The CDR3 sequence: CASSLLNGVQDTQYF. The CDR3 nucleotides are TGTGCCAGCAGTCTTCTAAACGGGGTTCAAGATACGCAGTATTTT.

To note about this clonotype: This may be a read error, as it is one base from a much larger clone. This chain connects TRBV6-2 or TRBV6-3 to TRBJ2-7; D possibly corresponds to TRBD1 (6 bases). The CDR3 is made up of 14 amino acids. Germline loops: CDR1 MNHEY, CDR2 SVGEGT. DNA for the CDR3: TGTGCCGGCAGTACACCCCAGGGGTCCTACGAGCAGTACTTC. It translates to CAGSTPQGSYEQYF.

This clonotype was seen only a few times. The chain links TRBV6-2 or TRBV6-3 to TRBJ2-7; a weak D match, TRBD2 (6 bases). V was trimmed by 0 bases and J by 0 bases, leaving 15 bases between them. Germline values: CDR1 MNHEY, CDR2 SVGEGT. The CDR3 sequence is 17 residues long. The CDR3 loop reads CASSYSFVADLSYEQYF. DNA of the CDR3: TGTGCCAGCAGTTACTCGTTCGTAGCGGATCTCTCCTACGAGCAGTACTTC.

The V call is TRBV12-3 or TRBV12-4, the J call TRBJ2-7, with 11 bases lining up with TRBD1. V shed 6 bases, J shed 6 bases, and the junction held 16 bases outside the gene matches. CDR3 length: 17 residues. CDR3 sequence (DNA): TGTGCCAGCAGCCGAAACTCCGGGACAGGGGGAATGGGCGAGCAGTACTTC. The encoded protein is CASSRNSGTGGMGEQYF.

The V call is TRBV2, the J call TRBJ2-1, with 9 bases identical to TRBD1. Germline CDR1 and CDR2: SNHLY and FYNNEI. This CDR3 is 12 amino acids long. V lost 9 bases and J lost 8; bases outside the gene matches: 5. The CDR3 spells CARWDRADEQFF. The CDR3 DNA reads as TGTGCCAGGTGGGACAGGGCTGATGAGCAGTTCTTC.

This clonotype has just a few counts. The CDR3 loop reads CASSGGEHYGYTF. The CDR3 DNA sequence: TGTGCCAGCAGCGGGGGTGAACACTATGGCTACACCTTC. The rearrangement uses TRBV9 and TRBJ1-2; D is unclear. The CDR3 length is 13 residues. Germline CDR1 and CDR2: SGDLS and YYNGEE. The V gene lost 3 bases and the J gene lost 3 bases, with 9 bases spanning the gap.

The chain couples TRBV9 to TRBJ2-3; 7 bases are shared with TRBD2. This CDR3 comprises 15 residues. Trimming took 1 base from V and 3 from J; bases not matched to a gene: 5. Germline loops: CDR1 SGDLS, CDR2 YYNGEE. The CDR3 DNA reads as TGTGCCAGCAGCGTAACAGCGGGGAAGACAGATACGCAGTATTTT. Translation gives CASSVTAGKTDTQYF.

This clonotype turned up a few times. This chain uses TRBV2 with TRBJ2-7; perhaps TRBD2 as D (5 bases). Deletions cut 0 bases from V and 4 bases from J, with 13 bases between. The CDR3 length is 15 residues. From germline, CDR1 is SNHLY and CDR2 FYNNEI. CDR3: CASSEAIVGRYEQYF. In nucleotides, the CDR3 is TGTGCCAGCAGTGAAGCGATTGTTGGGAGATACGAGCAGTACTTC. The full variable domain, with the rest looked up from reference TRBV2 and TRBJ2-7, is EPEVTQTPSHQVTQMGQEVILRCVPISNHLYFYWYRQILGQKVEFLVSFYNNEISEKSEIFDDQFSVERPDGSNFTLKIRSTKLEDSAMYFCASSEAIVGRYEQYFGPGTRLTVT.

V and J are TRBV5-1 and TRBJ2-7, with TRBD1 matching over 7 bases. The CDR3 length is 15 residues. The V gene end was trimmed by 1 base and the J gene end by 2 bases; junction bases not matched to a gene: 6. Germline V gene sequence: CDR1 SGHRS, CDR2 YFSETQ. CDR3 sequence reads: CASSLWRQGTYEQYF. CDR3 nucleotides: TGCGCCAGCAGCTTGTGGCGACAGGGAACCTACGAGCAGTACTTC.

The chain's CDR3 is CSVLQGYEQYF. CDR3 DNA: TGCAGCGTTCTACAGGGATACGAGCAGTACTTC. The chain recombines TRBV29-1 with TRBJ2-7; tentatively, D is TRBD1 (6 bases). Per germline, CDR1 SQVTM and CDR2 ANQGSEA. V lost 5 bases, J lost 4 bases, and 9 bases lay in between. There are 11 residues in the CDR3.

The sample holds many counts of this clonotype. The J gene is TRBJ2-3, the V gene TRBV6-5; D not resolved. This CDR3 is built from 11 residues. Germline V gives CDR1 MNHEY, CDR2 SVGAGI. V lost 8 bases and J 10 bases, leaving 13 bases between the germline ends. CDR3 coding DNA: TGTGCCAGCGCTGCTGGAGCTGCGCAGTATTTT. It yields the protein CASAAGAAQYF.

The V gene is TRBV11-2, the J gene TRBJ1-1, with a possible D match to TRBD1 (6 bases). This CDR3 is 14 amino acids long. V gave up 3 bases and J gave up 4 bases, with 12 bases separating them. CDR1 SGHAT and CDR2 FQNNGV come from the germline V gene. CDR3 in amino acids: CASSFTGKGTEAFF. The CDR3 bases are TGTGCCAGCAGCTTTACAGGGAAGGGCACTGAAGCTTTCTTT. Complete variable domain (other parts from reference TRBV11-2 and TRBJ1-1): EAGVAQSPRYKIIEKRQSVAFWCNPISGHATLYWYQQILGQGPKLLIQFQNNGVVDDSQLPKDRFSAERLKGVDSTLKIQPAKLEDSAVYLCASSFTGKGTEAFFGQGTRLTVV.

This chain joins TRBV11-2 and TRBJ2-2, with D maybe TRBD1 (6 bases). V dropped 5 bases and J dropped 7 bases, with 11 bases sitting between them. CDR1 and CDR2 (germline): SGHAT, FQNNGV. This CDR3 has 13 amino acids. The CDR3 region has the DNA TGTGCCAGCAGCGTTACAGGGATCGGGGAGCTGTTTTTT. Translated: CASSVTGIGELFF.